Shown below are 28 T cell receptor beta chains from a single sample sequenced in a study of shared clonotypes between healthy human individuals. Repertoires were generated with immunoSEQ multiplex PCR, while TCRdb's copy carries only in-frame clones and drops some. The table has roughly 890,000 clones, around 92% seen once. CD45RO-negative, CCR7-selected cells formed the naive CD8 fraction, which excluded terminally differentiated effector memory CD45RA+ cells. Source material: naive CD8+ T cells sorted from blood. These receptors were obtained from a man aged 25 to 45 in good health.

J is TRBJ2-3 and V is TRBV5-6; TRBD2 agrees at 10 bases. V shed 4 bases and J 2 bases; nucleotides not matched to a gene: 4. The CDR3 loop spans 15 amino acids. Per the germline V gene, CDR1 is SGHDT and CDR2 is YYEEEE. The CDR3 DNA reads TGTGCCAGCAGCCCAAGCGGGAGGGCCACAGATACGCAGTATTTT. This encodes CASSPSGRATDTQYF. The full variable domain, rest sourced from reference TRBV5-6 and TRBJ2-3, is DAGVTQSPTHLIKTRGQQVTLRCSPKSGHDTVSWYQQALGQGPQFIFQYYEEEERQRGNFPDRFSGHQFPNYSSELNVNALLLGDSALYLCASSPSGRATDTQYFGPGTRLTVL.

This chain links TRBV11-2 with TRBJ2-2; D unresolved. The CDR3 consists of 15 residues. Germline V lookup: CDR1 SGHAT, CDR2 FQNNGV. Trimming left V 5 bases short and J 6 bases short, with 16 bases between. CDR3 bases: TGTGCCAGCAGCCCCCCCTTTCCTGCACCCGGGGAGCTGTTTTTT. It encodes CASSPPFPAPGELFF.

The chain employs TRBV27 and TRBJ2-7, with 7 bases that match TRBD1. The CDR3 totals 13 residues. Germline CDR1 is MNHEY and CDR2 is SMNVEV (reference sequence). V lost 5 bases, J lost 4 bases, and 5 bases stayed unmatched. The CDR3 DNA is TGTGCCAGCAGTACCTACAGGGGTTACGAGCAGTACTTC. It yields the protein CASSTYRGYEQYF.

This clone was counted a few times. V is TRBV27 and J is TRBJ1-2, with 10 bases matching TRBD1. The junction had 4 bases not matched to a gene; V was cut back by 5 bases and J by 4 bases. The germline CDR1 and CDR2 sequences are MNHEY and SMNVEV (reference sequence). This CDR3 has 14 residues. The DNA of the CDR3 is TGTGCCAGCAGTCCGACAGGGGGCATCTATGGCTACACCTTC. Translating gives CASSPTGGIYGYTF.

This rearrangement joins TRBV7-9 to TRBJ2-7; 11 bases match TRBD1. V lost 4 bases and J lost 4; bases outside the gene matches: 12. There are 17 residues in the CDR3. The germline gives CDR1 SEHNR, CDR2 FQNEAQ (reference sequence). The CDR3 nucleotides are TGTGCCAGCAGCTCCGTTGACTGGGACAGGGGGGGGTACGAGCAGTACTTC. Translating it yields CASSSVDWDRGGYEQYF.

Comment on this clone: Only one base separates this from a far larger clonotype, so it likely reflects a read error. CDR3 loop: CASSRTDYEQYF. DNA for the CDR3: TGTGCCAGCAGCCGGACAGATTACGAGCAGTACTTC. J is TRBJ2-7 and V is TRBV11-2; possibly TRBD1 for D (6 bases). CDR3 length: 12 residues. Per germline, CDR1 SGHAT and CDR2 FQNNGV. Trimming removed 5 bases at V and 4 bases at J, with 9 bases between.

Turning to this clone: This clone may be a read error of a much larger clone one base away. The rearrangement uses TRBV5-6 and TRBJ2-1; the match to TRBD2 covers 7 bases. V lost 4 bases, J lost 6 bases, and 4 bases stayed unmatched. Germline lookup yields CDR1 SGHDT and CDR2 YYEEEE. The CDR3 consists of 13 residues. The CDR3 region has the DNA TGTGCCAGCAGCCTGACTAGCTCCAATGAGCAGTTCTTC. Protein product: CASSLTSSNEQFF. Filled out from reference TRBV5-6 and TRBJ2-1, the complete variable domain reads DAGVTQSPTHLIKTRGQQVTLRCSPKSGHDTVSWYQQALGQGPQFIFQYYEEEERQRGNFPDRFSGHQFPNYSSELNVNALLLGDSALYLCASSLTSSNEQFFGPGTRLTVL.

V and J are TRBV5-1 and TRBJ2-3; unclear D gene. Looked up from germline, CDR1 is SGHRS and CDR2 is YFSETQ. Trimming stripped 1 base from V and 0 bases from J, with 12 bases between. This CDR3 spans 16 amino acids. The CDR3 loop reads CASSLNGRFSTDTQYF. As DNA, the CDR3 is TGCGCCAGCAGCTTGAATGGAAGATTTAGCACAGATACGCAGTATTTT.

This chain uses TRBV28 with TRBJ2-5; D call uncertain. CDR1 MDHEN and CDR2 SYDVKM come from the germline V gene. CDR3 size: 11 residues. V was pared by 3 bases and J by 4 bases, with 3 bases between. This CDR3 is CASSFIETQYF. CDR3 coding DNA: TGTGCCAGCAGTTTTATAGAGACCCAGTACTTC.

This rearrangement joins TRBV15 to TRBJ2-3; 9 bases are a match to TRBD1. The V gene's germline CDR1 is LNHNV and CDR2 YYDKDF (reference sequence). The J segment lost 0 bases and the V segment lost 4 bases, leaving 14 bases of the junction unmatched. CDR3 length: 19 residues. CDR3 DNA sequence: TGTGCCACCAGCAAGACAGGGGGTGTTATGTCCGCTAGCACAGATACGCAGTATTTT. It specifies CATSKTGGVMSASTDTQYF.

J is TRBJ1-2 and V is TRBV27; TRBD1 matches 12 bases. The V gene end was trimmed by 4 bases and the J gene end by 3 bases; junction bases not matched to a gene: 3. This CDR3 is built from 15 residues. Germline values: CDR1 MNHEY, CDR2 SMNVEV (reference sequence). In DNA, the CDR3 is TGTGCCAGCAGTTCGGGACAGGGGGCTCACTATGGCTACACCTTC. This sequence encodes CASSSGQGAHYGYTF.

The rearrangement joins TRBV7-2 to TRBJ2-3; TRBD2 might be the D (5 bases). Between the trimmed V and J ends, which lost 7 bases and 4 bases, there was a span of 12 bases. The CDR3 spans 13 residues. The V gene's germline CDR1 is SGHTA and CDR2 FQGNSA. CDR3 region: CASNEGPADTQYF. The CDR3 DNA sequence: TGTGCCAGCAATGAGGGCCCTGCAGATACGCAGTATTTT.

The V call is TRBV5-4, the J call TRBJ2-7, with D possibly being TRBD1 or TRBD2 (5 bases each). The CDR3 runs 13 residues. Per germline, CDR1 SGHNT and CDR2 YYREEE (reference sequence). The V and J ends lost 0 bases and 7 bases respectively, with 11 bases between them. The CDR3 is CASSLGGELEQYF. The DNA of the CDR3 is TGTGCCAGCAGCTTGGGAGGGGAGCTTGAGCAGTACTTC.

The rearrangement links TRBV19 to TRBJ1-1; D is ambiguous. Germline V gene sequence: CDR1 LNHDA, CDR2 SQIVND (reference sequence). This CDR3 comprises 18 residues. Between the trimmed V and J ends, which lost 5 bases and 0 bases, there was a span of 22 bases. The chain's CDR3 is CASSQPGRVPIMNTEAFF. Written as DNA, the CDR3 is TGTGCCAGTAGTCAGCCCGGGAGGGTACCTATTATGAACACTGAAGCTTTCTTT.

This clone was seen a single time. The CDR3 bases are TGCGCCAGCGATACCGGGACAGGACGCACAGATACGCAGTATTTT. The encoded protein is CASDTGTGRTDTQYF. V is TRBV5-1 and J is TRBJ2-3, with 8 bases fitting TRBD1. The germline V gene encodes CDR1 SGHRS and CDR2 YFSETQ. The CDR3 is 15 residues long. The junction had 8 bases not matched to a gene; V was cut back by 7 bases and J by 1 base.

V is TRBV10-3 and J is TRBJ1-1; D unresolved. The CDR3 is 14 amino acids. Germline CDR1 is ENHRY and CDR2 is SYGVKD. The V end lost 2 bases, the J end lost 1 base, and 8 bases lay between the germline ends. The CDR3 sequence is CAISELAGNTEAFF. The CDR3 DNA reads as TGTGCCATCAGTGAGCTGGCTGGGAACACTGAAGCTTTCTTT.

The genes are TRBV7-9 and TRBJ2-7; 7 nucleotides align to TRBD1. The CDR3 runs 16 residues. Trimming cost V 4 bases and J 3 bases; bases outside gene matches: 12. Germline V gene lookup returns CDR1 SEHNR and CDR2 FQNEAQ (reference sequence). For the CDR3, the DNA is TGTGCCAGCAGCTCGCCTACCTGGGGACAGCTCTACGAGCAGTACTTC. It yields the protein CASSSPTWGQLYEQYF. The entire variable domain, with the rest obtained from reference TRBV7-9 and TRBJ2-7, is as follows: DTGVSQNPRHKITKRGQNVTFRCDPISEHNRLYWYRQTLGQGPEFLTYFQNEAQLEKSRLLSDRFSAERPKGSFSTLEIQRTEQGDSAMYLCASSSPTWGQLYEQYFGPGTRLTVT.

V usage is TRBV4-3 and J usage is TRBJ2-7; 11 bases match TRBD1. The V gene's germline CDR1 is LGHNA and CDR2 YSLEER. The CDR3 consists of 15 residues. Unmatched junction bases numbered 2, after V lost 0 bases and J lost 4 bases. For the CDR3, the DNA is TGCGCCAGCAGCCAAGACGGGACAGGGGGTTACGAGCAGTACTTC. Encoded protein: CASSQDGTGGYEQYF.

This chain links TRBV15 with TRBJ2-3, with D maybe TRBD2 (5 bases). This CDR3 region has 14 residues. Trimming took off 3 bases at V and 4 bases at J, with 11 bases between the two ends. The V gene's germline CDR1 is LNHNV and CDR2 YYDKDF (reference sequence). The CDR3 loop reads CATSSPFGADTQYF. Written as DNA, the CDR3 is TGTGCCACCAGCAGTCCCTTCGGGGCAGATACGCAGTATTTT. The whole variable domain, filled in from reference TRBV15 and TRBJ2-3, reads DAMVIQNPRYQVTQFGKPVTLSCSQTLNHNVMYWYQQKSSQAPKLLFHYYDKDFNNEADTPDNFQSRRPNTSFCFLDIRSPGLGDTAMYLCATSSPFGADTQYFGPGTRLTVL.

CDR3 residues: CASSDDVRYNEQFF. The CDR3, as DNA: TGTGCCAGCAGCGACGACGTACGATACAATGAGCAGTTCTTC. This rearrangement joins TRBV7-9 to TRBJ2-1; D is undetermined. The germline gives CDR1 SEHNR, CDR2 FQNEAQ (reference sequence). The length of the CDR3 is 14 residues. V was shortened by 5 bases and J by 4 bases, with 12 bases between the two germline ends.

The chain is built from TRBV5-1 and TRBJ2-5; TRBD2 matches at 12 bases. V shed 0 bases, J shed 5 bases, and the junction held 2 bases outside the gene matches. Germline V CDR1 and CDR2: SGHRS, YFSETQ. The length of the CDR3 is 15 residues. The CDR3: CASSLGLAGAETQYF. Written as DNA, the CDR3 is TGCGCCAGCAGCTTGGGACTAGCGGGAGCGGAGACCCAGTACTTC.

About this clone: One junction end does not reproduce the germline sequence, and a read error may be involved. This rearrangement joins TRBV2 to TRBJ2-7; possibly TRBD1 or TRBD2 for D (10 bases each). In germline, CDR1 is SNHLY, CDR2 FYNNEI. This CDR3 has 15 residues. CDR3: CASRTGQGDGTSDFF. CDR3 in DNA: TGTGCCAGCAGGACCGGACAGGGGGACGGGACTAGCGACTTTTTC. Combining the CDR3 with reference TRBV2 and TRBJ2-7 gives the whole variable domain EPEVTQTPSHQVTQMGQEVILRCVPISNHLYFYWYRQILGQKVEFLVSFYNNEISEKSEIFDDQFSVERPDGSNFTLKIRSTKLEDSAMYFCASRTGQGDGTSDFFGPGTRLTVT.

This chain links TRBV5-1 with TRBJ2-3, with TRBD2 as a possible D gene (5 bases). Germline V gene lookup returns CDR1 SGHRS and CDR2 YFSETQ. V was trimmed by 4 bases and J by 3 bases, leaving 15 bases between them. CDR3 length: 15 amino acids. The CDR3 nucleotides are TGCGCCAGCAGCACCCGGAGACCGGGGACAGATACGCAGTATTTT. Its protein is CASSTRRPGTDTQYF.

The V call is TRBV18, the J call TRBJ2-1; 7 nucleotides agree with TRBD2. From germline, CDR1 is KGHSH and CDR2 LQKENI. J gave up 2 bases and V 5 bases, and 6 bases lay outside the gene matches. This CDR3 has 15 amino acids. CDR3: CASSAGLGPYNEQFF. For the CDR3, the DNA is TGTGCCAGCTCAGCCGGACTAGGCCCCTACAATGAGCAGTTCTTC.

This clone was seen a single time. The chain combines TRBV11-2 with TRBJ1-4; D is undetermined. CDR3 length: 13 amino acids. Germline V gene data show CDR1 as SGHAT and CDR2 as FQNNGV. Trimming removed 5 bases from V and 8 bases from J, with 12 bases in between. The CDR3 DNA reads TGTGCCAGCAGCGCCTCGTTGGGAGAAAAACTGTTTTTT. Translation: CASSASLGEKLFF.

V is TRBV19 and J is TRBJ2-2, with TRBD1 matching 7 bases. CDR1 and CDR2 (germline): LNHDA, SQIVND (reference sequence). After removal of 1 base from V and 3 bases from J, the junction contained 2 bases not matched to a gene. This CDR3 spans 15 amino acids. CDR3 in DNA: TGTGCCAGTAGTATAGGCCAGGGGGACACCGGGGAGCTGTTTTTT. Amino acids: CASSIGQGDTGELFF. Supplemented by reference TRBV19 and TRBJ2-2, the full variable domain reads DGGITQSPKYLFRKEGQNVTLSCEQNLNHDAMYWYRQDPGQGLRLIYYSQIVNDFQKGDIAEGYSVSREKKESFPLTVTSAQKNPTAFYLCASSIGQGDTGELFFGEGSRLTVL.

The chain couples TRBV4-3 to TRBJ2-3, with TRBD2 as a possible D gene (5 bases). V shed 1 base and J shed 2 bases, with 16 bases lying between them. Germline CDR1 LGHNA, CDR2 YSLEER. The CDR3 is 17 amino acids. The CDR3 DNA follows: TGCGCCAGCAGCCAAGTGTTCTCGGAAGCGGTCACAGATACGCAGTATTTT. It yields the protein CASSQVFSEAVTDTQYF.

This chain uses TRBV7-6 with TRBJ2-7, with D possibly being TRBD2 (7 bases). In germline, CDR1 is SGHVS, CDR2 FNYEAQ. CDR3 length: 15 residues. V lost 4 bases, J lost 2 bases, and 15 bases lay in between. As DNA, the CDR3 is TGTGCCAGCAGCTCACAGCGGGACATAACCTACGAGCAGTACTTC. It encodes CASSSQRDITYEQYF.